One and the same sample provided the 30 T cell receptor beta chains below, sequenced in a study of type 1 and type 2 diabetes patients. Amplification started from genomic DNA. The TCR beta CDR3 region was amplified using 30 forward and 13 reverse primers. TCRdb re-analysed the multiplex PCR reads in MiXCR, keeping a single row per CDR3 protein. The data hold fewer than 350,000 distinct CDR3 sequences, with 45% to 60% observed a single time. The sample taken for sequencing was peripheral blood mononuclear cells (PBMCs). These receptors were taken from a man between 18 and 35 years old with type 2 diabetes.

J is TRBJ2-7 and V is TRBV7-9; no clear D. Per germline, CDR1 SEHNR and CDR2 FQNEAQ (reference sequence). Trimming stripped 4 bases from V and 5 bases from J, with 9 bases between. CDR3 length equals 12 residues. This chain's CDR3 is CASSSYRDEQYF. CDR3 coding DNA: TGTGCCAGCAGCTCGTATAGAGACGAGCAGTACTTC. Supplemented by reference TRBV7-9 and TRBJ2-7, the full variable domain reads DTGVSQNPRHKITKRGQNVTFRCDPISEHNRLYWYRQTLGQGPEFLTYFQNEAQLEKSRLLSDRFSAERPKGSFSTLEIQRTEQGDSAMYLCASSSYRDEQYFGPGTRLTVT.

This clonotype appeared many times. The chain carries TRBV20-1 and TRBJ2-7; TRBD1 matches 8 bases. Unmatched junction bases numbered 5, after V lost 3 bases and J lost 7 bases. This CDR3 is built from 12 residues. Per germline, CDR1 DFQATT and CDR2 SNEGSKA (reference sequence). DNA for the CDR3: TGCAGTGCTAGGGACAGGGCGCGGGAGCAGTACTTC. This sequence encodes CSARDRAREQYF.

The chain's CDR3 is CAWSLSSGRAGEQYF. In nucleotides, the CDR3 is TGTGCCTGGAGTCTCTCGTCAGGGAGGGCCGGCGAGCAGTACTTC. The chain links TRBV30 to TRBJ2-5, with 7 positions matching TRBD2. The J call may not be correct, given that the DNA end is closer to TRBJ2-7. CDR1 is GTSNPN, CDR2 SVGIG, per germline (reference sequence). The length of the CDR3 is 15 residues.

Comments on this clonotype: One junction end does not reproduce the germline sequence, and a read error may be involved. This chain links TRBV2 with TRBJ2-7; 10 nucleotides align to TRBD2. The J call may be incorrect, as the DNA end agrees better with TRBJ2-1. Per germline, CDR1 SNHLY and CDR2 FYNNEI. The CDR3 spans 15 residues. CDR3 sequence (DNA): TGTGCCACCAGTGCCGGGACTAGCGCAACGGGTGAGCAGTTCTTC. Its protein product is CATSAGTSATGEQFF.

This clonotype turned up a few times. The chain employs TRBV12-3 or TRBV12-4 and TRBJ1-1; D ambiguous. The CDR3 runs 15 residues. Trimming removed 3 bases at V and 5 bases at J, with 16 bases between. The CDR3 is CASSLQRPERTEAFF. In DNA, the CDR3 is TGTGCCAGCAGTTTGCAACGACCGGAGCGAACTGAAGCTTTCTTT.

This clonotype appeared a few times. The rearrangement links TRBV6-6 to TRBJ2-2; 7 nucleotides match TRBD2. Germline loops: CDR1 MNHNY, CDR2 SVGAGI (reference sequence). The CDR3 is made up of 17 amino acids. Trimming cost V 0 bases and J 2 bases; bases outside gene matches: 6. The CDR3 nucleotides read TGTGCCAGCAGTTACTCGACCCTAGCGGACAACACCGGGGAGCTGTTTTTT. Encoded protein: CASSYSTLADNTGELFF.

The gene calls are TRBV12-3 or TRBV12-4 and TRBJ1-4, with D tentatively TRBD1 (5 bases). The CDR3 extends over 16 amino acids. The V gene lost 3 bases and the J gene lost 4 bases, with 15 bases spanning the gap. CDR3 amino acids: CASSLSNRRLNEKLFF. For the CDR3, the DNA is TGTGCCAGCAGTTTGTCTAACAGGAGACTTAATGAAAAACTGTTTTTT.

The chain links TRBV6-5 to TRBJ2-1; 8 nucleotides match TRBD2. Trimming cost V 4 bases and J 7 bases; bases outside gene matches: 3. The CDR3 extends over 13 amino acids. CDR1 and CDR2 (germline): MNHEY, SVGAGI. The CDR3 DNA follows: TGTGCCAGCAGTTCGGGGGGGTGGAATGAGCAGTTCTTC. Protein product: CASSSGGWNEQFF.

This clonotype was seen a few times. The chain employs TRBV7-2 and TRBJ2-5, with a weak D call TRBD1 (6 bases). Trimming pared 5 bases from V and 9 bases from J, leaving 19 bases between. Per the germline V gene, CDR1 is SGHTA and CDR2 is FQGNSA. The CDR3 covers 14 residues. The CDR3 DNA reads as TGTGCCAGCAGCCCCTACCACCGAGGGGGAGCCCAGTACTTC. Encoded protein: CASSPYHRGGAQYF.

The chain links TRBV20-1 to TRBJ2-1, with D hard to call. V was cut by 3 bases and J by 10 bases, with 13 bases left in between. This CDR3 contains 12 residues. Germline V gives CDR1 DFQATT, CDR2 SNEGSKA (reference sequence). Here the CDR3 reads CSASPARVEQFF. In nucleotides, the CDR3 is TGCAGTGCTAGCCCCGCTAGGGTGGAGCAGTTCTTC.

There are a few counts of this clonotype. V is TRBV7-3 and J is TRBJ2-1; TRBD2 agrees at 12 bases. The CDR3 length is 16 residues. CDR1 is SGHTA and CDR2 is FQGTGA in the germline V gene. V shed 6 bases and J 4 bases; nucleotides not matched to a gene: 7. CDR3 sequence: CASSVTSGGEYNEQFF. The CDR3 DNA reads TGTGCCAGCAGTGTGACTAGCGGGGGAGAGTACAATGAGCAGTTCTTC.

With respect to this clonotype: A much larger clonotype is one base distant, so this may be a read error. The V call is TRBV30, the J call TRBJ2-5; D is ambiguous. Germline V gene data show CDR1 as GTSNPN and CDR2 as SVGIG (reference sequence). The CDR3 covers 11 residues. The V end was cut by 0 bases, the J end by 2 bases, with 1 base between. Written as DNA, the CDR3 is TGTGCCTGGAGTGTACAAGAGACCCAGTACTTC. It yields the protein CAWSVQETQYF. Full variable domain (rest looked up from reference TRBV30 and TRBJ2-5): SQTIHQWPATLVQPVGSPLSLECTVEGTSNPNLYWYRQAAGRGLQLLFYSVGIGQISSEVPQNLSASRPQDRQFILSSKKLLLSDSGFYLCAWSVQETQYFGPGTRLLVL.

This clonotype was seen a handful of times. J is TRBJ2-7 and V is TRBV19; 7 bases line up with TRBD1. This CDR3 spans 13 amino acids. CDR1 and CDR2 (germline): LNHDA, SQIVND (reference sequence). J was trimmed by 3 bases and V by 3 bases; bases with no gene match: 2. CDR3 nucleotide sequence: TGTGCCAGTAGTATGGGACAGAACTACGAGCAGTACTTC. Protein: CASSMGQNYEQYF.

This clonotype was observed a handful of times. V usage is TRBV24-1 and J usage is TRBJ1-5, with 7 nucleotides matching TRBD1. The V and J ends lost 11 bases and 3 bases, in that order; junction bases with no gene match: 12. Germline CDR1 reads KGHDR; CDR2 reads SFDVKD. There are 15 residues in the CDR3. The CDR3, as DNA: TGTGCCATCAGGGGGGACGGATCGGACAATCAGCCCCAGCATTTT. Its protein product is CAIRGDGSDNQPQHF.

This clonotype has more than one count but fewer than ten. The chain has TRBV19 and TRBJ2-7; 9 bases match TRBD1. CDR3 length: 12 amino acids. The V segment lost 11 bases and the J segment 1 base; nucleotides outside the gene matches: 3. The germline V gene has CDR1 LNHDA and CDR2 SQIVND (reference sequence). CDR3 DNA sequence: TGTGCCGCCGGGACAGGGTCCTACGAGCAGTACTTC. Its protein product is CAAGTGSYEQYF.

The chain has TRBV28 and TRBJ2-5; D is uncertain. V lost 5 bases and J 5 bases, leaving 9 bases between the germline ends. In germline, CDR1 is MDHEN, CDR2 SYDVKM. The CDR3 is 12 amino acids. The chain's CDR3 is CASSTLFETQYF. CDR3 DNA: TGTGCCAGCAGTACCCTATTTGAGACCCAGTACTTC.

The sample holds a few counts of this clonotype. This sequence joins TRBV6-1 and TRBJ2-2; tentative D call: TRBD2 (6 bases). CDR1 is MNHNS and CDR2 is SASEGT in the germline V gene. Trimming cost V 1 base and J 1 base, with 16 bases left between them. CDR3 length: 18 residues. The CDR3 DNA reads as TGTGCCAGCAGTGAAGTGGGGAGGCAAATACTGAACACCGGGGAGCTGTTTTTT. Its translation is CASSEVGRQILNTGELFF.

This clonotype was counted at least ten times. This chain links TRBV25-1 with TRBJ2-7; D possibly uses TRBD1 or TRBD2 (5 bases each). CDR3 length equals 13 residues. Trimming took 1 base from V and 7 from J, leaving 11 bases between them. Germline V gene sequence: CDR1 MGHDK, CDR2 SYGVNS. This CDR3 is CASSEFRGGEQYF. Here the CDR3 DNA reads TGTGCCAGCAGTGAATTTCGTGGGGGAGAGCAGTACTTC.

The J gene is TRBJ2-3, the V gene TRBV19; 9 bases are shared with TRBD2. V dropped 5 bases and J dropped 3; count of bases not matched to a gene: 6. Germline values: CDR1 LNHDA, CDR2 SQIVND (reference sequence). The CDR3 runs to 15 residues. CDR3: CASSPQRGATDTQYF. The DNA of the CDR3 is TGTGCCAGTAGTCCCCAGCGGGGGGCAACAGATACGCAGTATTTT.

The sample holds a few counts of this clonotype. The chain couples TRBV10-2 to TRBJ2-3; TRBD1 agrees at 7 bases. CDR1 is WSHSY and CDR2 is SAAADI in the germline V gene. The CDR3 covers 15 residues. V was clipped by 5 bases and J by 2 bases; unmatched bases: 7. CDR3 residues: CASSRDSRYTDTQYF. The DNA for the CDR3 is TGCGCCAGCAGTAGGGACAGTCGCTACACAGATACGCAGTATTTT.

With regard to this clonotype: Being one base from a much bigger clone, this may be a read error. This rearrangement joins TRBV13 to TRBJ2-7, with TRBD1 as a possible D gene (5 bases). This CDR3 is 13 amino acids long. CDR1 is PRHDT, CDR2 FYEKMQ, per germline (reference sequence). CDR3 region: CASSQGAFYEQCF. The CDR3 coding sequence is TGTGCCAGCAGCCAAGGGGCCTTCTACGAGCAGTGCTTC.

In regard to this clonotype: This may be a read error: a much more frequent sequence differs by one nucleotide. The V and J genes are TRBV10-3 and TRBJ1-1, with a tentative D call TRBD1 (5 bases). CDR1 and CDR2 (germline): ENHRY, SYGVKD. The CDR3 runs to 12 residues. The CDR3 nucleotides are TGTGTCATCAGTGAGGGGTACACTGAAGCTTTCTTT. Translated, it gives CVISEGYTEAFF.

This rearrangement joins TRBV30 to TRBJ2-5; D not resolved. Germline loops: CDR1 GTSNPN, CDR2 SVGIG (reference sequence). The CDR3 is 14 residues long. V shed 1 base and J shed 5 bases, with 14 bases lying between them. CDR3 in amino acids: CAWSEGRHGETQYF. In DNA, the CDR3 is TGTGCCTGGAGTGAAGGACGCCACGGGGAGACCCAGTACTTC. The full variable domain, in which reference TRBV30 and TRBJ2-5 provide the parts outside the CDR3, is SQTIHQWPATLVQPVGSPLSLECTVEGTSNPNLYWYRQAAGRGLQLLFYSVGIGQISSEVPQNLSASRPQDRQFILSSKKLLLSDSGFYLCAWSEGRHGETQYFGPGTRLLVL.

The chain uses TRBV30 and TRBJ2-1; D may be TRBD2 (6 bases). Germline assignment: CDR1 GTSNPN and CDR2 SVGIG (reference sequence). This CDR3 is built from 17 residues. V was trimmed by 0 bases and J by 0 bases, leaving 15 bases between them. The CDR3 DNA reads TGTGCCTGGAGTGTACGTCTAGCGCAGAGCTCCTACAATGAGCAGTTCTTC. It specifies CAWSVRLAQSSYNEQFF.

V gene TRBV20-1 combines with J gene TRBJ2-1; D is uncertain. Deletions cut 4 bases from V and 4 bases from J, with 2 bases between. The germline gives CDR1 DFQATT, CDR2 SNEGSKA (reference sequence). The CDR3 has 10 amino acids. CDR3 sequence: CSATYNEQFF. The CDR3 nucleotides are TGCAGTGCTACATACAATGAGCAGTTCTTC.

This rearrangement joins TRBV10-1 to TRBJ2-7, with 8 bases identical to TRBD1. The germline gives CDR1 WNHNN, CDR2 SYGVQD (reference sequence). The CDR3 is made up of 13 amino acids. The V gene end was trimmed by 6 bases and the J gene end by 4 bases; junction bases not matched to a gene: 5. The CDR3 spells CASRGRGLYEQYF. The CDR3 DNA reads TGCGCCAGCAGGGGCAGGGGGCTGTACGAGCAGTACTTC.

The CDR3 sequence: CAWSPSSEQYF. The CDR3 nucleotides are TGTGCCTGGAGTCCAAGTTCCGAGCAGTACTTC. The gene calls are TRBV19 and TRBJ2-5; no firm D call. The last part of the DNA fits TRBJ2-7 better; the J call may be wrong. The CDR3 covers 11 residues. Germline loops: CDR1 LNHDA, CDR2 SQIVND (reference sequence).

The chain links TRBV28 to TRBJ1-6, with 7 bases matching TRBD1. After removal of 8 bases from V and 2 bases from J, the junction contained 9 bases not matched to a gene. The CDR3 is 16 residues long. Per germline, CDR1 MDHEN and CDR2 SYDVKM. The DNA of the CDR3 is TGTGCCAGCTTGGAGGGGGCATCGGCCTATAATTCACCCCTCCACTTT. Translating it yields CASLEGASAYNSPLHF.

The chain's CDR3 is CASSVDSTNEKLFF. The CDR3 nucleotides are TGTGCCAGCAGTGTTGACAGCACAAATGAAAAACTGTTTTTT. The gene calls are TRBV2 and TRBJ1-4; D perhaps matches TRBD1 (5 bases). The CDR3 is made up of 14 amino acids. V was shortened by 4 bases and J by 5 bases, with 11 bases between the two germline ends. Germline assignment: CDR1 SNHLY and CDR2 FYNNEI.

The chain is built from TRBV7-2 and TRBJ1-1; a weak D match, TRBD1 (6 bases). The CDR3 is made up of 13 amino acids. Germline CDR1 is SGHTA and CDR2 is FQGNSA. The V end lost 4 bases, the J end lost 11 bases, and 17 bases lay between the germline ends. CDR3 in DNA: TGTGCCAGCAGCTCCCAGGGGCTCGGGGGGGCTTTCTTT. Amino acid sequence: CASSSQGLGGAFF.